This is a list of T cell receptor beta chains from one sample in a study of identical twins. TCRdb re-called the 5' RACE reads through MiXCR, storing one row per CDR3 protein. Of 200,000 to 300,000 distinct CDR3 sequences detected, more than 9% appear once; the ten largest clones hold approximately 9.1%. Sequencing used memory T cells sorted from blood. The receptor source for this set is a middle-aged man in good health. The CDR3 runs from the conserved cysteine through the conserved F or W. The D gene is left open where the match is weak. A clone size is listed for some rows: how often the clone was seen (once, few, many), or a class if it is expanded.

TGTGCCAGCAGCTTCGCGGACCTCCGTGGCTACACCTTC,CASSFADLRGYTF,TRBV7-9,.,few,TRBJ1-2
TGCGCCAGCAGCCAAGACCATTTTGGACAGAGCTCCTACAATGAGCAGTTCTTC,CASSQDHFGQSSYNEQFF,TRBV4-3,.,many,TRBJ2-1
TGTGCCAGCAGCACCGGCTCAAGGGGCGGCACTGAAGCTTTCTTT,CASSTGSRGGTEAFF,TRBV11-2,.,few,TRBJ1-1
TGCAGTGCTAGAGTGATCCTAGCCCCGACAGATACGCAGTATTTT,CSARVILAPTDTQYF,TRBV20-1,.,many,TRBJ2-3
TGCGCCAGCAGCTCCGGGACGGTCTACGAGCAGTACTTC,CASSSGTVYEQYF,TRBV10-2,.,many,TRBJ2-7
TGTGCCAGTAGACCGACAGGGGGCAATCAGCCCCAGCATTTT,CASRPTGGNQPQHF,TRBV19,TRBD1,.,TRBJ1-5
TGTGCCAGCAGTTTGAGGGAAAATAGCAATCAGCCCCAGCATTTT,CASSLRENSNQPQHF,TRBV12-3/TRBV12-4,.,many,TRBJ1-5
TGTGCCAGCAGCTCGAGGGGGACACAACCGGGACAGCCGGGACTGCGTTCCGCAGAGACCCAGTACTTC,CASSSRGTQPGQPGLRSAETQYF,TRBV7-1,.,.,TRBJ2-5
TGCGCCAGCAGCCAAGACGGGACAGGGAAAGAGACCCAGTACTTC,CASSQDGTGKETQYF,TRBV4-1,TRBD1,few,TRBJ2-5
TGCAGTGCTAGAGATGATGCAGGGGGCCATTTTAACTATGGCTACACCTTC,CSARDDAGGHFNYGYTF,TRBV20-1,TRBD1,.,TRBJ1-2
TGTGCCAGCAGCGGAACAAACAGGGGGCATGGGGAAAAACTGTTTTTT,CASSGTNRGHGEKLFF,TRBV6-1,TRBD1,few,TRBJ1-4
TGCAGCGTTGAAGGGGGATGGAAGGGAACCTACAATGAGCAGTTCTTC,CSVEGGWKGTYNEQFF,TRBV29-1,.,.,TRBJ2-1
TGTGCCAGCAGCGTAGGGGGACACCTCGGCACCGGGGAGCTGTTTTTT,CASSVGGHLGTGELFF,TRBV9,.,many,TRBJ2-2
TGCGCCAGCAGCATGTTCCCCTCCTACGAGCAGTACTTC,CASSMFPSYEQYF,TRBV5-1,.,.,TRBJ2-7
TGTGCCAGCAGCTTAGATCTCGGGACAAACACGATACGTGCGCAGTACTTC,CASSLDLGTNTIRAQYF,TRBV11-2,.,many,TRBJ2-7
TGTGCCAGCAGCTCTGGGGGACTAGCCCAAGAGACCCAGTACTTC,CASSSGGLAQETQYF,TRBV7-9,TRBD2,few,TRBJ2-5
TGTGCCAGCAGCGCCGGACAGAGCCAAGAGACCCAGTACTTC,CASSAGQSQETQYF,TRBV9,.,few,TRBJ2-5
TGTGCCAGCAGTTTATTAGGAGGGCGGAACACCGGGGAGCTGTTTTTT,CASSLLGGRNTGELFF,TRBV27,.,many,TRBJ2-2
TGCGCCAGCAGCTCAGTACAGGGGGAAGAGACCCAGTACTTC,CASSSVQGEETQYF,TRBV5-1,TRBD1,many,TRBJ2-5
TGTGCCAGCAGCAGACTTGGGCATGAGCAGTTCTTC,CASSRLGHEQFF,TRBV12-3/TRBV12-4,.,many,TRBJ2-1
TGTGCCACCAGTGATTTGCATAGGGATCGGGAGACCCAGTACTTC,CATSDLHRDRETQYF,TRBV24-1,.,few,TRBJ2-5
TGTGCCTGGAATCGGAACAGCGCCTCTGGAAACACCATATATTTT,CAWNRNSASGNTIYF,TRBV30,.,.,TRBJ1-3
TGCAGCGTGAGGGGGACTATTATCAATGAGCAGTTCTTC,CSVRGTIINEQFF,TRBV29-1,.,few,TRBJ2-1
TGTGCCAGCAGTGAATCGGGACTTTTTGGCGGTCGTGTAGCAGATACGCAGTATTTT,CASSESGLFGGRVADTQYF,TRBV25-1,.,.,TRBJ2-3
TGTGCCAGCAGCGTAGGTAGCGGGAGGGCCAATGAGCAGTTCTTC,CASSVGSGRANEQFF,TRBV9,TRBD2,few,TRBJ2-1
TGCAGCGTTGAACGAACAGGGGACAAGGGCGATACGCAGTATTTT,CSVERTGDKGDTQYF,TRBV29-1,TRBD1,many,TRBJ2-3
TGTGCCAGCAGCCGGGGGGACTCACCAAAGCCGTTCTTC,CASSRGDSPKPFF,TRBV5-6,TRBD2,many,TRBJ2-1
TGCAGTGCTAGAGAAGGGGAGGGTAAGGATGGCTACACCTTC,CSAREGEGKDGYTF,TRBV20-1,.,many,TRBJ1-2
TGTGCCTGGAGTGTACTTTCCGGGGGAGGCTACACCTTC,CAWSVLSGGGYTF,TRBV30,.,few,TRBJ1-2
TGTGCCAGCAGCCCCGTCAACAGGGTCGACTATGGCTACACCTTC,CASSPVNRVDYGYTF,TRBV5-6,.,few,TRBJ1-2
TGCAGTGCTATCCTACTCTCTGGGGCCAACGTCCTGACTTTC,CSAILLSGANVLTF,TRBV20-1,.,.,TRBJ2-6
TGCGCCAGCAGCTTGGGAACGGCTCCCTCCTACGAGCAGTACTTC,CASSLGTAPSYEQYF,TRBV5-1,.,few,TRBJ2-7
TGTGCCAGCAGCCCTCGTCATGACAGGGCTGAGACCCAGTACTTC,CASSPRHDRAETQYF,TRBV3-1,TRBD1,few,TRBJ2-5
TGTGCCAGCTCACCACCGGAACAGTACGGAGAGACCCAGTACTTC,CASSPPEQYGETQYF,TRBV18,.,.,TRBJ2-5
TGCGCCAGCAGCTTGTACGGGACTAGCGGGGGGGCGTTTACAGATACGCAGTATTTT,CASSLYGTSGGAFTDTQYF,TRBV5-1,TRBD2,.,TRBJ2-3
TGTGCCAGCGCAGGGGGCGGGGGTGAAAAACTGTTTTTT,CASAGGGGEKLFF,TRBV25-1,TRBD1,many,TRBJ1-4
TGTGCCAGCAGTGACCTTGGGGGGCAGTTCTACAATGAGCAGTTCTTC,CASSDLGGQFYNEQFF,TRBV6-1,.,many,TRBJ2-1
TGTGCCAGCAGTCAGACACAGGGTAATGGCTACACCTTC,CASSQTQGNGYTF,TRBV28,.,few,TRBJ1-2
TGTGCCAGCAGCCCCCCTCTCGGCGCCGAGCAGTACTTC,CASSPPLGAEQYF,TRBV3-1,.,many,TRBJ2-7
TGTGCCACCAGCGGCCCGAACACCGGGGAGCTGTTTTTT,CATSGPNTGELFF,TRBV9,.,.,TRBJ2-2
TGTGCCAGCAGCCAGGCTAGTGGTAATGAAAAACTGTTTTTT,CASSQASGNEKLFF,TRBV4-2,.,many,TRBJ1-4
TGTGCCAGCAGCTCGGCTAGTAAGACCTGGGCCAACGTCCTGACTTTC,CASSSASKTWANVLTF,TRBV5-7,.,.,TRBJ2-6
TGTGCCAGCAGCGTAGGGCAGGGCTCTGGGGCCAACGTCCTGACTTTC,CASSVGQGSGANVLTF,TRBV9,.,.,TRBJ2-6
TGTGCCAGCAGTCTACGCCGTCGTATGGTGGTCGGCAGAATTTACAATGAGCAGTTCTTC,CASSLRRRMVVGRIYNEQFF,TRBV6-2/TRBV6-3,.,many,TRBJ2-1
TGTGCCAGCAGTACTAATCCCAGGGGATCCTACGAGCAGTACTTC,CASSTNPRGSYEQYF,TRBV28,.,.,TRBJ2-7